The next 19 T cell receptor beta chains were all read from a single sample in a study of spatial heterogeneity in lung cancer. No antigen has been identified for these receptors. Time point here: sample taken at primary tumor resection. Overall study results and limits: Tumoral mutation counts were tracked by counts of expanded intratumoral alpha and beta TCRs.

TCRdb re-called the 5' RACE reads with MiXCR, one entry per CDR3 protein. The sample contains 90 to 120 distinct CDR3 sequences, about 26% of which appear only once. The sequencing used lung tumor tissue, collected at surgery. These TCRs come from a female donor with early-stage non-small cell lung cancer.

This clonotype turned up a few times. This beta chain turned up in a library designed for alpha chains; as an off-target read, its abundance says little. The chain carries TRBV11-3 and TRBJ2-3, with TRBD1 matching 8 bases. The CDR3 sequence is 15 residues long. V dropped 5 bases and J dropped 3; count of bases not matched to a gene: 7. Germline assignment: CDR1 SGHNT and CDR2 YENEEA. CDR3 sequence (DNA): TGTGCCAGCAGCCCTGCGGACAGGGTAACAGATACGCAGTATTTT. It translates to CASSPADRVTDTQYF.

The sample holds one count of this clonotype. This beta chain is a stray sequence in a library constructed for alpha chains; its clone size is not meaningful. The chain links TRBV12-3 or TRBV12-4 to TRBJ1-5; D is unresolved. The CDR3 is 13 residues long. The V gene lost 1 base and the J gene lost 3 bases, with 4 bases spanning the gap. CDR3 DNA sequence: TGTGCCAGCAGTTTAGGTAACAATCAGCCCCAGCATTTT. Its protein is CASSLGNNQPQHF.

Remarks on this clonotype: With the library built for alpha chains, this beta chain is off target and its frequency is not meaningful. V gene TRBV19 combines with J gene TRBJ2-7; 7 bases map to TRBD1. The CDR3 has 16 amino acids. J was trimmed by 4 bases and V by 3 bases; bases with no gene match: 12. Looked up from germline, CDR1 is LNHDA and CDR2 is SQIVND (reference sequence). The CDR3 is CASSIPFGQAAYEQYF. The DNA for the CDR3 is TGTGCCAGTAGTATCCCCTTCGGACAGGCGGCTTACGAGCAGTACTTC.

There are a few counts of this clonotype. This beta chain is an off-target read within a library intended for alpha chains, so its frequency means little. CDR3 in DNA: TGTGCCAGCAGCCCCCGGGGACTAGCGGGAGTTGACAATGAGCAGTTCTTC. Protein: CASSPRGLAGVDNEQFF. The chain couples TRBV2 to TRBJ2-1; 14 bases agree with TRBD2. The V segment lost 6 bases and the J segment 5 bases; nucleotides outside the gene matches: 9. The CDR3 covers 17 residues. Germline CDR1 reads SNHLY; CDR2 reads FYNNEI.

Note on this clonotype: For a library built for alpha chains, this beta chain is a stray read; little rests on its size. The J gene is TRBJ2-7, the V gene TRBV27, with D perhaps matching TRBD1 (5 bases). The germline V gene has CDR1 MNHEY and CDR2 SMNVEV (reference sequence). The CDR3 is 13 residues long. V lost 2 bases and J lost 12, with 17 bases in between. For the CDR3, the DNA is TGTGCCAGCAGTTTAGGGGCAGACCCCCGTCGGTACTTC. As protein: CASSLGADPRRYF.

With regard to this clonotype: A library prepared for alpha chains yielded this beta chain as an off-target read; its size is of little meaning. The CDR3 region is CASSDGQYQPQHF. In nucleotides, the CDR3 is TGTGCCAGCAGCGATGGACAGTATCAGCCCCAGCATTTT. The rearrangement joins TRBV7-9 to TRBJ1-5; tentatively, D is TRBD1 (6 bases). CDR1 and CDR2 (germline): SEHNR, FQNEAQ (reference sequence). V lost 5 bases and J 5 bases, leaving 10 bases between the germline ends. The CDR3 contains 13 residues. Together with reference TRBV7-9 and TRBJ1-5, the CDR3 gives the full variable domain: DTGVSQNPRHKITKRGQNVTFRCDPISEHNRLYWYRQTLGQGPEFLTYFQNEAQLEKSRLLSDRFSAERPKGSFSTLEIQRTEQGDSAMYLCASSDGQYQPQHFGDGTRLSIL.

Turning to this clonotype: A library prepared for alpha chains yielded this beta chain as an off-target read; its size is of little meaning. CDR3 coding DNA: TGTGCCAGCAGCTTAAGCACGGACACAGATACGCAGTATTTT. Translated, it gives CASSLSTDTDTQYF. This sequence joins TRBV7-2 and TRBJ2-3; no clear D gene. The germline gives CDR1 SGHTA, CDR2 FQGNSA. The V end lost 2 bases, the J end lost 2 bases, and 8 bases lay between the germline ends. The CDR3 is 14 amino acids.

This clonotype was observed a handful of times. Because this beta chain is a stray read in a library intended to capture alpha chains, its abundance should not be given much weight. The gene calls are TRBV3-1 and TRBJ2-7; D is possibly TRBD1 (5 bases). The CDR3 spans 12 residues. CDR1 and CDR2 from the germline V gene are LGHDT and YNNKEL (reference sequence). Trimming took 2 bases from V and 4 from J, leaving 6 bases between them. CDR3 nucleotide sequence: TGTGCCAGCAGCCAATCAGGGTACGAGCAGTACTTC. This sequence encodes CASSQSGYEQYF.

This clonotype is judged hyperexpanded. A library made for alpha chains picked up this beta chain off target, so its size means little. The chain couples TRBV6-2 or TRBV6-3 to TRBJ2-1; TRBD2 aligns across 7 bases. This CDR3 region has 15 residues. V shed 8 bases, J shed 1 base, and the junction held 8 bases outside the gene matches. Germline CDR1 and CDR2: MNHEY and SVGEGT. The CDR3 sequence: CASWEGRGSYNEQFF. CDR3 DNA: TGTGCCAGCTGGGAGGGCCGGGGGTCCTACAATGAGCAGTTCTTC.

There are a few counts of this clonotype. This beta chain lies outside the target of a library built for alpha chains; its clone size means little. The chain joins TRBV19 to TRBJ2-3, with D possibly being TRBD2 (6 bases). Per germline, CDR1 LNHDA and CDR2 SQIVND (reference sequence). The CDR3 has 15 residues. Trimming shortened V by 3 bases and J by 2 bases, and 12 bases separated the two germline ends. The CDR3 region has the DNA TGTGCCAGTAGTATCAGACTAGTAGCCACAGATACGCAGTATTTT. Its translation is CASSIRLVATDTQYF. The full variable domain, with the rest looked up from reference TRBV19 and TRBJ2-3, is DGGITQSPKYLFRKEGQNVTLSCEQNLNHDAMYWYRQDPGQGLRLIYYSQIVNDFQKGDIAEGYSVSREKKESFPLTVTSAQKNPTAFYLCASSIRLVATDTQYFGPGTRLTVL.

Turning to this clonotype: The size of this beta chain means little, since it is a stray read in a library made for alpha chains. The chain links TRBV23-1 to TRBJ2-5; D perhaps matches TRBD1 (6 bases). TRBV23-1 is treated as an ORF (open reading frame) with a function not yet certain. The CDR3 has 17 residues. Trimming took off 2 bases at V and 0 bases at J, with 16 bases between the two ends. The CDR3 here is CASSQPDRWGYQETQYF. The CDR3 DNA reads TGCGCCAGCAGTCAACCCGACAGGTGGGGCTACCAAGAGACCCAGTACTTC.

This clonotype has more than one count but fewer than ten. This beta chain is an unintended read in a library built for alpha chains; its size means little. The chain has TRBV28 and TRBJ2-7; perhaps TRBD2 as D (5 bases). Trimming cost V 5 bases and J 2 bases, with 16 bases left between them. Germline-derived CDR1 and CDR2 are MDHEN and SYDVKM. The CDR3 sequence is 15 residues long. The CDR3 loop is CASSPRGVATYEQYF. CDR3 in DNA: TGTGCCAGCAGTCCTCGTGGAGTAGCGACCTACGAGCAGTACTTC. Together with reference TRBV28 and TRBJ2-7, the CDR3 gives the full variable domain: DVKVTQSSRYLVKRTGEKVFLECVQDMDHENMFWYRQDPGLGLRLIYFSYDVKMKEKGDIPEGYSVSREKKERFSLILESASTNQTSMYLCASSPRGVATYEQYFGPGTRLTVT.

About this clonotype: This beta chain is an off-target read within a library intended for alpha chains, so its frequency means little. CDR3 protein: CASSSLKGNRDIYNEQFF. CDR3 DNA: TGTGCCAGCAGCTCGTTGAAGGGGAACCGGGACATTTACAATGAGCAGTTCTTC. V usage is TRBV7-8 and J usage is TRBJ2-1; tentatively, D is TRBD1 (6 bases). This CDR3 spans 18 amino acids. Germline V gene sequence: CDR1 SGHVS, CDR2 FQNEAQ. The V end lost 4 bases, the J end lost 4 bases, and 23 bases lay between the germline ends.

This clonotype is hyperexpanded within its sample. This beta chain appears as a stray read in a library generated for alpha chains; its size is not informative. This chain joins TRBV27 and TRBJ2-1; 8 bases line up with TRBD1. Germline V CDR1 and CDR2: MNHEY, SMNVEV (reference sequence). Losses at the gene ends were 5 bases for V and 6 bases for J; bases not matched to a gene: 9. This CDR3 is 15 amino acids long. The CDR3: CASSGRTGLSNEQFF. The CDR3 coding sequence is TGTGCCAGCAGTGGAAGGACAGGGTTGAGCAATGAGCAGTTCTTC.

Concerning this clonotype: This beta chain is an off-target read within a library intended for alpha chains, so its frequency means little. The CDR3 loop is CASSSRGTETGELFF. CDR3 DNA: TGTGCCAGCAGCTCCCGGGGGACCGAAACCGGGGAGCTGTTTTTT. The chain combines TRBV7-9 with TRBJ2-2; tentative D call: TRBD2 (6 bases). Deletions cut 4 bases from V and 5 bases from J, with 14 bases between. The CDR3 contains 15 residues. From germline, CDR1 is SEHNR and CDR2 FQNEAQ (reference sequence).

Notes on this clonotype: Because this beta chain is a stray read in a library intended to capture alpha chains, its abundance should not be given much weight. The chain uses TRBV28 and TRBJ2-5; TRBD2 agrees at 7 bases. Germline CDR1 is MDHEN and CDR2 is SYDVKM. The CDR3 totals 15 residues. The junction had 12 bases not matched to a gene; V was cut back by 5 bases and J by 6 bases. The CDR3 region is CASSPAVGGGKTQYF. Written as DNA, the CDR3 is TGTGCCAGCAGTCCCGCCGTTGGGGGGGGAAAGACCCAGTACTTC.

In its sample, this clonotype was seen a few times. This beta chain slipped into a library made for alpha chains as a stray read, so its size is not meaningful. The chain joins TRBV4-1 to TRBJ2-1; 16 bases fit TRBD2. V shed 5 bases, J shed 8 bases, and the junction held 15 bases outside the gene matches. The CDR3 loop spans 19 amino acids. In germline, CDR1 is MGHRA, CDR2 YSYEKL. CDR3 region: CASSGPGLAGGPSRDEQFF. The CDR3 region has the DNA TGCGCCAGCAGCGGACCGGGACTAGCGGGAGGGCCTTCCAGGGATGAGCAGTTCTTC.

This clonotype is hyperexpanded (1% or more). This beta chain is a stray sequence in a library constructed for alpha chains; its clone size is not meaningful. This sequence joins TRBV6-2 or TRBV6-3 and TRBJ2-1; 9 bases align to TRBD2. V was clipped by 2 bases and J by 15 bases; unmatched bases: 8. This CDR3 is 13 amino acids long. CDR1 and CDR2 from the germline V gene are MNHEY and SVGEGT. The CDR3 reads CASSYVLREGTFF. CDR3 nucleotides: TGTGCCAGCAGTTACGTTTTGCGGGAGGGCACGTTCTTC.

This clonotype has just a few counts. The size of this beta chain means little, since it is a stray read in a library made for alpha chains. The J gene is TRBJ1-4, the V gene TRBV29-1, with unresolved D. Germline V lookup: CDR1 SQVTM, CDR2 ANQGSEA. The CDR3 spans 13 residues. With 6 bases removed from V and 7 bases from J, the gap between germline ends came to 15 bases. CDR3: CSVASGTPEKLFF. In nucleotides, the CDR3 is TGCAGCGTGGCATCCGGCACCCCTGAAAAACTGTTTTTT.